These T cell receptor beta chains were read from a single sample in a study of cytomegalovirus exposure and HLA in healthy donors. The table came from immunoSEQ multiplex PCR; TCRdb's copy has only in-frame clones and leaves some out. The data show under 200,000 clones, about 90% seen once. What was sequenced was PBMCs. The receptors here all came from a man younger than 30 in good health and CMV-seropositive. CDR3s include the opening cysteine and the closing phenylalanine or tryptophan. D genes are given only for firm matches. Not every row has a clone size; where given, it reads once, few, many or a size class.

V: TRBV5-4; D: TRBD2; J: TRBJ2-7; size: .; CDR3: CASSYPGGAAYEQYF; DNA: TGTGCCAGCAGCTACCCGGGGGGGGCTGCCTACGAGCAGTACTTC
V: TRBV2; D: .; J: TRBJ2-7; size: .; CDR3: CASSERKSYEQYF; DNA: TGTGCCAGCAGTGAGAGGAAGAGTTACGAGCAGTACTTC
V: TRBV4-1; D: .; J: TRBJ1-1; size: .; CDR3: CASSPTGGTEAFF; DNA: TGCGCCAGCAGCCCGACTGGCGGCACTGAAGCTTTCTTT
V: TRBV28; D: .; J: TRBJ2-3; size: .; CDR3: CASSFRAGGADTQYF; DNA: TGTGCCAGCAGTTTTCGGGCTGGGGGCGCAGATACGCAGTATTTT
V: TRBV15; D: TRBD1; J: TRBJ2-7; size: few; CDR3: CATSTGQGEYEQYF; DNA: TGTGCCACCAGCACTGGACAGGGAGAATACGAGCAGTACTTC
V: TRBV5-4; D: .; J: TRBJ2-7; size: .; CDR3: CASSLSDEQYF; DNA: TGTGCCAGCAGCTTGTCGGACGAGCAGTACTTC
V: TRBV7-3; D: .; J: TRBJ2-1; size: .; CDR3: CASSPDGYSYNEQFF; DNA: TGTGCCAGCAGCCCAGACGGGTACTCCTACAATGAGCAGTTCTTC
V: TRBV29-1; D: .; J: TRBJ1-1; size: .; CDR3: CSVGAPKGVTEAFF; DNA: TGCAGCGTTGGCGCCCCCAAGGGGGTCACTGAAGCTTTCTTT
V: TRBV29-1; D: .; J: TRBJ1-1; size: .; CDR3: CSAFTENTEAFF; DNA: TGCAGCGCCTTCACAGAGAACACTGAAGCTTTCTTT
V: TRBV5-1; D: TRBD2; J: TRBJ2-5; size: .; CDR3: CASSLGLAGGETQYF; DNA: TGCGCCAGCAGCTTGGGACTAGCGGGAGGAGAGACCCAGTACTTC
V: TRBV5-4; D: .; J: TRBJ2-3; size: .; CDR3: CASSLTGSDTQYF; DNA: TGTGCCAGCAGCTTAACAGGTTCGGATACGCAGTATTTT
V: TRBV5-4; D: TRBD2; J: TRBJ2-2; size: .; CDR3: CASSGTSGRRDGELFF; DNA: TGTGCCAGCAGCGGAACTAGCGGCCGGAGAGACGGGGAGCTGTTTTTT
V: TRBV7-9; D: .; J: TRBJ2-4; size: .; CDR3: CASSRTRDQGIQYF; DNA: TGTGCCAGCAGCAGAACCCGGGATCAAGGCATTCAGTACTTC
V: TRBV6-5; D: TRBD1; J: TRBJ2-7; size: .; CDR3: CASSNPTGIEQYF; DNA: TGTGCCAGCAGTAACCCGACAGGGATCGAGCAGTACTTC